A single sample is the source of the 32 T cell receptor beta chains below, sequenced in a study of blood T cell repertoires in COVID-19. The data were produced by immunoSEQ multiplex PCR, yet TCRdb's version contains in-frame clones alone and is incomplete. This sample has hundreds of thousands of clones, with nearly 90% found just once. Input material: PBMCs or T cells enriched from blood (not recorded which). Receptors were obtained from a woman in her thirties or forties with acute COVID-19.

The rearrangement links TRBV3-1 (or the pseudogene TRBV3-2) to TRBJ1-1; 7 bases match TRBD1. Germline assignment: CDR1 LGHDT and CDR2 YNNKEL (reference sequence). There are 14 residues in the CDR3. V lost 3 bases and J lost 0; bases outside the gene matches: 1. The DNA of the CDR3 is TGTGCCAGCAGCCAGACAGGGTTGAACACTGAAGCTTTCTTT. Translated: CASSQTGLNTEAFF.

The chain carries TRBV6-5 and TRBJ1-1; no reliable D call. Germline values: CDR1 MNHEY, CDR2 SVGAGI. Deletions cut 8 bases from V and 2 bases from J, with 12 bases between. The CDR3 runs to 13 residues. Here the CDR3 reads CASVVGQNTEAFF. CDR3 coding DNA: TGTGCCAGCGTGGTGGGCCAAAACACTGAAGCTTTCTTT.

This clone occurred a few times. The chain recombines TRBV7-9 with TRBJ2-2, with D tentatively TRBD2 (6 bases). Trimming took off 1 base at V and 7 bases at J, with 13 bases between the two ends. This CDR3 comprises 15 residues. Per the germline V gene, CDR1 is SEHNR and CDR2 is FQNEAQ (reference sequence). CDR3 loop: CASSLGGGYIGELFF. In DNA form, the CDR3 reads TGTGCCAGCAGCTTAGGCGGAGGGTATATCGGGGAGCTGTTTTTT. Drawing the rest from reference TRBV7-9 and TRBJ2-2, the complete variable domain is DTGVSQNPRHKITKRGQNVTFRCDPISEHNRLYWYRQTLGQGPEFLTYFQNEAQLEKSRLLSDRFSAERPKGSFSTLEIQRTEQGDSAMYLCASSLGGGYIGELFFGEGSRLTVL.

The chain joins TRBV7-7 to TRBJ2-1, with a weak D call TRBD2 (6 bases). Between the trimmed V and J ends, which lost 5 bases and 10 bases, there was a span of 21 bases. The CDR3 runs to 15 residues. Per germline, CDR1 SSHAT and CDR2 FNYEAQ (reference sequence). CDR3 DNA sequence: TGTGCCAGCAGCCCACGGGACTCTCCACCGTGGGAGCAGTTCTTC. It is translated as CASSPRDSPPWEQFF.

The CDR3 reads CATRGGARDGYTF. CDR3 DNA: TGTGCCACCAGAGGCGGGGCCAGGGATGGCTACACCTTC. The chain has TRBV24-1 and TRBJ1-2, with a possible D match to TRBD1 (5 bases). V lost 7 bases and J 6 bases, leaving 14 bases between the germline ends. This CDR3 comprises 13 residues. CDR1 and CDR2 from the germline V gene are KGHDR and SFDVKD.

This chain uses TRBV5-6 with TRBJ1-5, with D possibly matching TRBD1 (5 bases). CDR3 length: 17 residues. Germline lookup yields CDR1 SGHDT and CDR2 YYEEEE. V was clipped by 2 bases and J by 0 bases, with 15 bases between them. CDR3 loop: CASSFSLTEYSNQPQHF. The CDR3 nucleotides are TGTGCCAGCAGCTTCTCCTTGACAGAATATAGCAATCAGCCCCAGCATTTT.

The rearrangement links TRBV2 to TRBJ1-2; 8 positions match TRBD1. Per the germline V gene, CDR1 is SNHLY and CDR2 is FYNNEI. V gave up 9 bases and J gave up 8 bases; unmatched junction bases: 8. This CDR3 is built from 12 residues. CDR3 DNA sequence: TGTGCCAGTAATCAGGGGGCTCGCGGCTACACCTTC. Encoded protein: CASNQGARGYTF.

The J gene is TRBJ1-5, the V gene TRBV27; 8 bases align to TRBD1. V lost 4 bases, J lost 0 bases, and 8 bases stayed unmatched. The CDR3 covers 17 residues. Germline V gene sequence: CDR1 MNHEY, CDR2 SMNVEV (reference sequence). CDR3 protein: CASSSGTGRYSNQPQHF. Here the CDR3 DNA reads TGTGCCAGCAGTTCCGGGACAGGACGTTATAGCAATCAGCCCCAGCATTTT.

This chain links TRBV7-2 with TRBJ1-2, with unresolved D. The length of the CDR3 is 15 residues. V was pared by 7 bases and J by 4 bases, with 19 bases between. Germline-derived CDR1 and CDR2 are SGHTA and FQGNSA. The CDR3 loop reads CASNLPGFRGYGYTF. Written as DNA, the CDR3 is TGTGCCAGCAACCTTCCGGGGTTTCGAGGCTATGGCTACACCTTC.

The rearrangement links TRBV7-8 to TRBJ2-7; D is perhaps TRBD1 (5 bases). This CDR3 is built from 16 residues. Per the germline V gene, CDR1 is SGHVS and CDR2 is FQNEAQ. V dropped 2 bases and J dropped 4 bases, with 18 bases sitting between them. Here the CDR3 reads CASSLTPQVGVYEQYF. For the CDR3, the DNA is TGTGCCAGCAGCTTAACACCACAGGTTGGGGTTTACGAGCAGTACTTC.

This chain uses TRBV7-8 with TRBJ2-1; 10 bases line up with TRBD2. Germline lookup yields CDR1 SGHVS and CDR2 FQNEAQ. J lost 4 bases, V lost 2 bases, and 2 bases had no gene match. The CDR3 spans 15 residues. The CDR3 loop reads CASSLSGGAYNEQFF. For the CDR3, the DNA is TGTGCCAGCAGCTTAAGCGGGGGGGCTTACAATGAGCAGTTCTTC.

The chain links TRBV9 to TRBJ2-1; 8 bases are a match to TRBD1. Germline V gene data show CDR1 as SGDLS and CDR2 as YYNGEE. This CDR3 contains 14 residues. V was clipped by 2 bases and J by 6 bases; unmatched bases: 4. The CDR3 DNA follows: TGTGCCAGCAGCGTCGGGACAGGCTTCAATGAGCAGTTCTTC. Translated: CASSVGTGFNEQFF.

J is TRBJ2-1 and V is TRBV3-1 (or the pseudogene TRBV3-2); D gene unclear. CDR3 length: 15 amino acids. The V gene's germline CDR1 is LGHDT and CDR2 YNNKEL (reference sequence). The V and J ends lost 4 bases and 4 bases respectively, with 14 bases between them. DNA for the CDR3: TGTGCCAGCAGCCCCACCTGGGCATCTTACAATGAGCAGTTCTTC. It specifies CASSPTWASYNEQFF.

The chain links TRBV5-1 to TRBJ1-1; TRBD1 matches at 11 bases. Germline lookup yields CDR1 SGHRS and CDR2 YFSETQ. Trimming removed 4 bases from V and 5 bases from J; junction bases left unmatched: 4. This CDR3 is built from 14 residues. Here the CDR3 DNA reads TGCGCCAGCAGCGAGGACAGGGGGCCAACTGAAGCTTTCTTT. Translation: CASSEDRGPTEAFF.

V usage is TRBV5-1 and J usage is TRBJ1-1, with unresolved D. The V end lost 0 bases, the J end lost 1 base, and 7 bases lay between the germline ends. Germline V lookup: CDR1 SGHRS, CDR2 YFSETQ. This CDR3 spans 14 amino acids. CDR3 protein: CASSLVLANTEAFF. The CDR3 DNA reads TGCGCCAGCAGCTTGGTTCTAGCGAACACTGAAGCTTTCTTT.

The CDR3 spells CASSSTGVAEAFF. The CDR3 coding sequence is TGTGCCAGCAGCTCAACAGGGGTAGCTGAAGCTTTCTTT. The chain carries TRBV5-4 and TRBJ1-1; TRBD1 matches 7 bases. Looked up from germline, CDR1 is SGHNT and CDR2 is YYREEE (reference sequence). V lost 3 bases to trimming and J lost 6 bases; unmatched junction nucleotides: 5. This CDR3 comprises 13 residues.

V gene TRBV5-1 combines with J gene TRBJ2-1, with TRBD2 identical over 12 bases. Trimming took 1 base from V and 8 from J; bases not matched to a gene: 10. Germline CDR1 and CDR2: SGHRS and YFSETQ. The CDR3 is made up of 17 amino acids. The CDR3 coding sequence is TGCGCCAGCAGCTTGTACTCTAGCGGGGGGGCCCTGCATGAGCAGTTCTTC. Translation: CASSLYSSGGALHEQFF. Full variable domain (rest looked up from reference TRBV5-1 and TRBJ2-1): KAGVTQTPRYLIKTRGQQVTLSCSPISGHRSVSWYQQTPGQGLQFLFEYFSETQRNKGNFPGRFSGRQFSNSRSEMNVSTLELGDSALYLCASSLYSSGGALHEQFFGPGTRLTVL.

This clone came up once. This chain links TRBV7-9 with TRBJ2-7, with 10 nucleotides matching TRBD1. Germline lookup yields CDR1 SEHNR and CDR2 FQNEAQ (reference sequence). This CDR3 is built from 16 residues. V trimming: 0 bases; J trimming: 2 bases; junction bases outside the gene matches: 4. CDR3 region: CASSLASGTGAYEQYF. The CDR3 nucleotides read TGTGCCAGCAGCTTAGCGTCGGGGACAGGGGCCTACGAGCAGTACTTC.

J is TRBJ2-1 and V is TRBV5-1; 7 bases agree with TRBD2. The V gene's germline CDR1 is SGHRS and CDR2 YFSETQ. The CDR3 consists of 15 residues. V shed 2 bases and J 4 bases; nucleotides not matched to a gene: 6. The CDR3 loop is CASSLGAGRYNEQFF. The CDR3 DNA sequence: TGCGCCAGCAGCTTAGGAGCGGGGCGATACAATGAGCAGTTCTTC.

The CDR3 loop is CAIRGGGDEKLFF. The CDR3 region has the DNA TGTGCCATCAGGGGGGGAGGGGATGAAAAACTGTTTTTT. This chain links TRBV2 with TRBJ1-4; TRBD1 aligns across 7 bases. This CDR3 spans 13 amino acids. With 10 bases clipped from V and 6 bases from J, the junction kept 8 bases outside the gene matches. Germline V gene data show CDR1 as SNHLY and CDR2 as FYNNEI.

This chain uses TRBV5-1 with TRBJ2-1, with 7 positions matching TRBD1. Looked up from germline, CDR1 is SGHRS and CDR2 is YFSETQ. V lost 3 bases, J lost 5 bases, and 8 bases stayed unmatched. This CDR3 has 15 residues. CDR3 protein: CASSSSNRGNNEQFF. The CDR3 nucleotides are TGCGCCAGCAGCTCGTCAAACAGGGGTAACAATGAGCAGTTCTTC.

The J gene is TRBJ2-3, the V gene TRBV19; D is possibly TRBD2 (7 bases). The germline V gene encodes CDR1 LNHDA and CDR2 SQIVND (reference sequence). This CDR3 has 14 residues. V lost 5 bases and J 7 bases, leaving 16 bases between the germline ends. CDR3 in amino acids: CASSESGGRNTQYF. The CDR3 DNA sequence: TGTGCCAGTAGTGAGTCGGGGGGCAGGAATACGCAGTATTTT.

This clone was recorded a few times. The chain is built from TRBV19 and TRBJ2-1; D perhaps matches TRBD2 (5 bases). CDR1 LNHDA and CDR2 SQIVND come from the germline V gene (reference sequence). The length of the CDR3 is 12 residues. Between the trimmed V and J ends, which lost 6 bases and 4 bases, there was a span of 7 bases. The CDR3 bases are TGTGCCAGTAGAGCGGTGTACAATGAGCAGTTCTTC. This gives the protein CASRAVYNEQFF. The full variable domain, with the rest looked up from reference TRBV19 and TRBJ2-1, is DGGITQSPKYLFRKEGQNVTLSCEQNLNHDAMYWYRQDPGQGLRLIYYSQIVNDFQKGDIAEGYSVSREKKESFPLTVTSAQKNPTAFYLCASRAVYNEQFFGPGTRLTVL.

This chain links TRBV24-1 with TRBJ1-2; 12 positions match TRBD1. Germline V gene sequence: CDR1 KGHDR, CDR2 SFDVKD. This CDR3 region has 16 residues. Unmatched junction bases numbered 9, after V lost 4 bases and J lost 7 bases. CDR3 in amino acids: CATSEPGDRGRGGYTF. CDR3 DNA sequence: TGTGCCACCAGTGAGCCGGGGGACAGGGGGCGAGGTGGCTACACCTTC.

This chain connects TRBV5-6 to TRBJ2-3; 8 nucleotides line up with TRBD2. The CDR3 sequence is 17 residues long. The ends lost 5 bases at V and 0 bases at J; junction bases unmatched: 11. Germline V CDR1 and CDR2: SGHDT, YYEEEE. CDR3 residues: CASSPGLAGRSTDTQYF. CDR3 bases: TGTGCCAGCAGTCCCGGGTTAGCGGGGCGGAGCACAGATACGCAGTATTTT.

This rearrangement joins TRBV3-1 (or the pseudogene TRBV3-2) to TRBJ1-2; D may be TRBD1 (6 bases). CDR1 is LGHDT and CDR2 is YNNKEL in the germline V gene (reference sequence). Trimming stripped 1 base from V and 2 bases from J, with 14 bases between. The CDR3 covers 16 residues. CDR3 loop: CASSQATGQPNYGYTF. The CDR3 nucleotides read TGTGCCAGCAGCCAAGCAACAGGGCAACCCAACTATGGCTACACCTTC.

The rearrangement uses TRBV13 and TRBJ1-2; 7 bases map to TRBD1. The CDR3 length is 14 residues. Trimming removed 5 bases from V and 4 bases from J; junction bases left unmatched: 7. Germline CDR1 PRHDT, CDR2 FYEKMQ (reference sequence). CDR3 sequence (DNA): TGTGCCAGCAGCCCAGGGGGTCGAATCTATGGCTACACCTTC. Protein product: CASSPGGRIYGYTF.

This clone came up a few times. The V and J genes are TRBV30 and TRBJ2-7, with 8 bases matching TRBD1. J lost 3 bases, V lost 4 bases, and 2 bases had no gene match. The CDR3 length is 12 residues. The germline gives CDR1 GTSNPN, CDR2 SVGIG (reference sequence). The CDR3: CAWTGGYYEQYF. CDR3 bases: TGTGCCTGGACAGGGGGCTACTACGAGCAGTACTTC.

This chain uses TRBV24-1 with TRBJ1-4, with D possibly TRBD1 on 5 matching bases. In germline, CDR1 is KGHDR, CDR2 SFDVKD. The CDR3 has 12 residues. Trimming took off 2 bases at V and 8 bases at J, with 5 bases between the two ends. The CDR3 spells CATSDWGEKLFF. In DNA form, the CDR3 reads TGTGCCACCAGTGATTGGGGCGAAAAACTGTTTTTT.

The chain recombines TRBV5-5 with TRBJ1-2; TRBD1 agrees at 9 bases. Germline loops: CDR1 SGHKS, CDR2 YYEKEE (reference sequence). V shed 4 bases, J shed 3 bases, and the junction held 7 bases outside the gene matches. This CDR3 contains 15 residues. The CDR3 loop reads CASSGGQGIHYGYTF. In DNA form, the CDR3 reads TGTGCCAGCAGCGGGGGACAGGGTATACACTATGGCTACACCTTC.

The V call is TRBV5-8, the J call TRBJ1-5, with a possible D match to TRBD1 (5 bases). Germline-derived CDR1 and CDR2 are SGHTS and YDEGEE. V was pared by 0 bases and J by 2 bases, with 15 bases between. This CDR3 has 17 residues. CDR3 DNA sequence: TGTGCCAGCAGCTTGGCCGGGAGGGGCGCGGGCAATCAGCCCCAGCATTTT. Its protein product is CASSLAGRGAGNQPQHF.

CDR3 residues: CAISESFGGADYAGELFF. The DNA of the CDR3 is TGTGCCATCAGTGAGTCGTTCGGGGGGGCCGATTACGCCGGGGAGCTGTTTTTT. The chain couples TRBV10-3 to TRBJ2-2; 8 nucleotides agree with TRBD2. Germline V lookup: CDR1 ENHRY, CDR2 SYGVKD. V lost 0 bases to trimming and J lost 6 bases; unmatched junction nucleotides: 12. The CDR3 covers 18 residues.